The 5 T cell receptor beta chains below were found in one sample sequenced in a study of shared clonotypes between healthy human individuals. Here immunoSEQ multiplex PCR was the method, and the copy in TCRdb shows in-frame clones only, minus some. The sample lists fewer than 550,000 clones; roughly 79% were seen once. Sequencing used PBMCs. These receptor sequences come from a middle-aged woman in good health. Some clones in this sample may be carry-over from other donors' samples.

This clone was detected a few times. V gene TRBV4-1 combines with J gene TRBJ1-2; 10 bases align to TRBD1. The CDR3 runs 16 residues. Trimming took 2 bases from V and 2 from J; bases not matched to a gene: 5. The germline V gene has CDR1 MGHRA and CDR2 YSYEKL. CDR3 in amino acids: CASSQPGTGVNYGYTF. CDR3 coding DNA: TGCGCCAGCAGCCAACCCGGGACAGGGGTCAACTATGGCTACACCTTC.

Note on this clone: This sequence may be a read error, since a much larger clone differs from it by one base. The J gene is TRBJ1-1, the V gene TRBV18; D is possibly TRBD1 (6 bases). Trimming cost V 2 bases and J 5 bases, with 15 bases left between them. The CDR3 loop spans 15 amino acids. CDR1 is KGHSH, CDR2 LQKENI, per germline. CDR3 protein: CASSPRGIAATEAFF. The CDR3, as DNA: TGTGCCAGCTCACCAAGGGGGATCGCCGCTACTGAAGCTTTCTTT.

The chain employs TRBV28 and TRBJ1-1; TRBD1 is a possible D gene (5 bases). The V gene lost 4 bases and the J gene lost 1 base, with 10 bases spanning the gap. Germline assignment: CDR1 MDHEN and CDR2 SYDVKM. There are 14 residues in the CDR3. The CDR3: CASSWTRRNTEAFF. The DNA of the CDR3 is TGTGCCAGCAGTTGGACAAGGAGGAACACTGAAGCTTTCTTT.

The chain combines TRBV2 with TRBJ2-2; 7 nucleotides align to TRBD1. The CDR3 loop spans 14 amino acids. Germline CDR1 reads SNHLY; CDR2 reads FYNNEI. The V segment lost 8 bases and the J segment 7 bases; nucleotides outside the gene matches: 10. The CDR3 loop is CASGRDSTVGELFF. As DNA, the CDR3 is TGTGCCAGCGGCCGGGACAGCACCGTCGGGGAGCTGTTTTTT.

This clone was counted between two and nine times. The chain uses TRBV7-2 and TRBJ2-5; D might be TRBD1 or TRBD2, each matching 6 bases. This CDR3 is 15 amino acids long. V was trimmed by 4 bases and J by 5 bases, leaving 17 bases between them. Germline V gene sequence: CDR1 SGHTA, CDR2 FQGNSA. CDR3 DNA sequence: TGTGCCAGCAGCTGGGCCCGGGGGCAGATGGAGACCCAGTACTTC. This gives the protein CASSWARGQMETQYF.